The rows below give T cell receptor beta chains drawn from one sample of a study of tumor-infiltrating lymphocytes in localized non-small cell lung cancer. Using immunoSEQ multiplex PCR, the repertoire was profiled, and TCRdb retains in-frame clones only, with some absent. The profile covers approximately 17,000 clones, with 73% appearing a single time and approximately 4% taken by the ten largest. The sequencing input was lung tumor tissue. All receptors come from a human donor with non-small cell lung cancer. Each CDR3 is given with its conserved first and last residue. D genes are given only for firm matches. Expanded clones are given a class, and other clones once, few, many or no size at all.

clone_size,d_call,j_call,v_call,cdr3_aa,cdr3_nt
once,TRBD1,TRBJ1-2,TRBV28,CASSSGQAANYGYTF,TGTGCCAGCAGTTCAGGACAGGCAGCTAACTATGGCTACACCTTC
once,TRBD2,TRBJ2-1,TRBV7-9,CASSLTSGGDNEQFF,TGTGCCAGCAGCCTTACTAGCGGGGGGGACAATGAGCAGTTCTTC
-,-,TRBJ1-3,TRBV5-1,CASSGGWEAGNTIYF,TGCGCCAGCAGCGGGGGCTGGGAGGCTGGAAACACCATATATTTT
-,-,TRBJ2-3,TRBV27,CASSLSFPRGFRDTDTQYF,TGTGCCAGCAGTTTATCATTCCCGCGAGGATTCCGGGACACAGATACGCAGTATTTT
-,TRBD1,TRBJ1-4,TRBV5-6,CASSLGTGRTNEKLFF,TGTGCCAGCAGCTTGGGGACAGGAAGGACTAATGAAAAACTGTTTTTT
once,TRBD1,TRBJ2-4,TRBV27,CASSSRIPGQGLDF,TGTGCCAGCAGTTCACGAATCCCGGGACAGGGGCTGGACTTC
-,TRBD2,TRBJ2-2,TRBV30,CAWRGLGTGELFF,TGTGCCTGGAGGGGACTAGGCACCGGGGAGCTGTTTTTT
-,-,TRBJ2-1,TRBV2,CASSPFDMNNEQFF,TGTGCCAGCAGTCCCTTTGACATGAACAATGAGCAGTTCTTC
-,TRBD2,TRBJ2-3,TRBV4-1,CASSQAAGSGRPSDTQYF,TGCGCCAGCAGCCAAGCAGCGGGGAGCGGGAGGCCCTCAGATACGCAGTATTTT
-,TRBD2,TRBJ2-3,TRBV6-5,CASSYTGGGGTDTQYF,TGTGCCAGCAGTTACACGGGAGGGGGGGGCACAGATACGCAGTATTTT
few,-,TRBJ2-1,TRBV28,CASSRTVGREQFF,TGTGCCAGCAGTAGGACAGTCGGAAGGGAGCAGTTCTTC
-,-,TRBJ1-3,TRBV10-3,CAIREFQVNSGNTIYF,TGTGCCATCCGGGAGTTTCAGGTTAACTCTGGAAACACCATATATTTT
once,TRBD2,TRBJ2-7,TRBV28,CASRTSGAYEQYF,TGTGCCAGCAGGACTAGCGGGGCCTACGAGCAGTACTTC
-,TRBD2,TRBJ2-3,TRBV11-2,CASSVGTSETDTQYF,TGTGCCAGCAGCGTAGGGACTAGCGAAACAGATACGCAGTATTTT
-,-,TRBJ1-2,TRBV6-1,CASSSDRLHGYTF,TGTGCCAGCAGTTCAGACAGGCTTCACGGCTACACCTTC
-,-,TRBJ2-7,TRBV11-2,CASSWGRNYEQYF,TGTGCCAGCAGCTGGGGACGAAACTACGAGCAGTACTTC
few,TRBD1,TRBJ2-7,TRBV18,CASSSDRESEQYF,TGTGCCAGCTCATCTGACAGGGAGAGTGAGCAGTACTTC
few,TRBD1,TRBJ1-1,TRBV7-6,CASSSTDRGKAFF,TGTGCCAGCAGTTCGACGGACAGGGGCAAAGCTTTCTTT
-,-,TRBJ1-1,TRBV7-2,CASSLAWTEAFF,TGTGCCAGCAGCTTAGCGTGGACTGAAGCTTTCTTT
-,-,TRBJ1-4,TRBV6-5,CASSSGSGVSYEKLFF,TGTGCCAGCAGTTCCGGCTCGGGGGTATCGTACGAAAAACTGTTTTTT